The rows below give T cell receptor beta chains drawn from one sample of a study of CD4+ T cells in melanoma. Assay used: immunoSEQ multiplex PCR; TCRdb lists only in-frame clones, some missing. This table has over 100,000 clones, about 90% appearing once. What was sequenced was peripheral blood. All receptors derive from a human donor with melanoma. Both conserved end residues are part of each CDR3. D genes are given only for firm matches. Rows may omit the clone size; those that give it use once, few, many or a size class.

>15|NA|TRBV7-9|NA|TRBJ1-2
CASSLEPQGTIGYTF
TGTGCCAGCAGCTTAGAGCCTCAGGGAACTATTGGCTACACCTTC
>17|TRBD2|TRBV9|NA|TRBJ2-7
CASSPRVRGLAGVEQYF
TGTGCCAGCAGCCCCCGGGTCCGTGGACTAGCGGGAGTCGAGCAGTACTTC
>15|NA|TRBV11-2|NA|TRBJ2-1
CASSLDQYGALEQFF
TGTGCCAGCAGCTTAGATCAATACGGGGCCCTAGAGCAGTTCTTC
>13|NA|TRBV4-3|NA|TRBJ1-2
CASSQSRQHGYTF
TGCGCCAGCAGCCAAAGCCGACAACATGGCTACACCTTC
>13|NA|TRBV27|NA|TRBJ2-7
CASSLEGPGEQYF
TGTGCCAGCAGTTTAGAGGGGCCAGGCGAGCAGTACTTC
>14|NA|TRBV7-2|NA|TRBJ2-1
CASSLDGGLMEQFF
TGTGCCAGCAGCTTAGATGGTGGGCTAATGGAGCAGTTCTTC
>14|NA|TRBV13|NA|TRBJ2-6
CASSSLSGANVLTF
TGTGCCAGCAGCTCGCTCTCTGGGGCCAACGTCCTGACTTTC
>19|NA|TRBV10-3|few|TRBJ2-7
CAISITGSKGAPLTYEQYF
TGTGCCATCAGTATTACAGGGAGTAAAGGGGCCCCTTTGACTTACGAGCAGTACTTC
>13|NA|TRBV29-1|NA|TRBJ1-2
CSVDKGTAYGYTF
TGCAGCGTTGACAAGGGGACGGCCTATGGCTACACCTTC
>13|TRBD1|TRBV5-1|NA|TRBJ2-7
CASSQGAAYEQYF
TGCGCCAGCTCCCAGGGGGCTGCCTACGAGCAGTACTTC
>14|NA|TRBV7-2|NA|TRBJ2-5
CASSLDPNRGTQYF
TGTGCCAGCAGCTTAGATCCGAATAGGGGGACCCAGTACTTC
>14|NA|TRBV29-1|NA|TRBJ2-4
CSVIYPPIFDIQYF
TGCAGCGTTATTTATCCTCCAATCTTCGACATTCAGTACTTC
>15|TRBD1|TRBV7-9|NA|TRBJ2-5
CASSLFRTGMETQYF
TGTGCCAGCAGCTTATTTAGGACAGGGATGGAGACCCAGTACTTC
>13|NA|TRBV5-1|NA|TRBJ2-7
CASGFAGSDEQYF
TGCGCCAGCGGCTTCGCAGGGAGCGACGAGCAGTACTTC
>14|NA|TRBV7-6|NA|TRBJ1-4
CASSLDGLSEKLFF
TGTGCCAGCAGCTTAGATGGGCTCAGTGAAAAACTGTTTTTT